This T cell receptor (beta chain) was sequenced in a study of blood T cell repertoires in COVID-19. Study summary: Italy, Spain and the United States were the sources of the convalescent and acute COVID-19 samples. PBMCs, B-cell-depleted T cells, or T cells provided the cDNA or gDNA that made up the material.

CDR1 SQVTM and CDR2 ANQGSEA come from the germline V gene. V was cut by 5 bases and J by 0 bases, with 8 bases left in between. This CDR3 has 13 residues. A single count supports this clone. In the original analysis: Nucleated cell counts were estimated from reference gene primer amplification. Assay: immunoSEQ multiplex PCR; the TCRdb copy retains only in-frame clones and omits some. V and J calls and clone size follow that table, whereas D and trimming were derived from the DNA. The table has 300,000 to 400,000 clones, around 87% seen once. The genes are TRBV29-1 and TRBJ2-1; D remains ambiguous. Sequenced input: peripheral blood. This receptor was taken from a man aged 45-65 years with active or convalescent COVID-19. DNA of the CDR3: TGCAGCGTTTCCATGGCCTCCTACAATGAGCAGTTCTTC. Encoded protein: CSVSMASYNEQFF.